This T cell receptor beta chain is drawn from a study of Graves' ophthalmopathy and Graves' hyperthyroidism. CDR1 and CDR2 from the germline V gene are DFQATT and SNEGSKA (reference sequence). V was clipped by 1 base and J by 3 bases, with 15 bases between them. There are 15 residues in the CDR3. Study-wide results and limits: The model reached approximately 70% sensitivity and about 72% specificity for predicting ophthalmopathy progression. The authors also found most expanded thyroid clonotypes above 0.001 frequency in blood.

The TCR beta CDR3 regions underwent amplification from RNA transcripts. Second-round multiplex PCR followed a first-round RT-PCR using HTBI primers. Via MiXCR, TCRdb re-called the multiplex PCR reads, giving one row per CDR3 protein. The sample shows 620,000 or so distinct CDR3 sequences, roughly 20% of them seen only once. Enrolled hyperthyroidism patients had a new diagnosis, a duration under 2 months, and an age of 18 to 65. Clinical symptoms, serum thyroxine, TRAb, thyroid ultrasound and orbital computed tomography were relied on for diagnosis. This clonotype came up many times. The antigen is unknown.

This sequence originates from a woman aged 18-29 years with stable Graves' hyperthyroidism. Some clones in this sample may be carry-over from other donors' samples. The chain has TRBV20-1 and TRBJ1-1, with D possibly being TRBD1 (6 bases). Sample: peripheral blood. The CDR3 spells CSARGGSHRDTEAFF. Written as DNA, the CDR3 is TGCAGTGCTAGAGGGGGGAGCCACAGGGACACTGAAGCTTTCTTT.